The 27 T cell receptor beta chains listed next were all sequenced from one sample in a study of blood T cell repertoires in COVID-19. The data were produced by immunoSEQ multiplex PCR, yet TCRdb's version contains in-frame clones alone and is incomplete. The sample contains about 130,000 clones, around 83% of which appear only once. The specimen sequenced was PBMCs or T cells enriched from blood (not recorded which). The source of these receptors is a man aged 25 to 45 who had recovered from COVID-19.

J is TRBJ1-5 and V is TRBV18; 9 bases fit TRBD1. Per the germline V gene, CDR1 is KGHSH and CDR2 is LQKENI. This CDR3 is 15 amino acids long. The V segment lost 3 bases and the J segment 7 bases; nucleotides outside the gene matches: 7. For the CDR3, the DNA is TGTGCCAGCTCACCTACTACAGGGGGCGAACAGCCCCAGCATTTT. Amino acids: CASSPTTGGEQPQHF.

V and J are TRBV14 and TRBJ2-1; no clear D gene. The V and J ends lost 1 base and 12 bases respectively, with 13 bases between them. CDR3 size: 13 residues. The germline V gene has CDR1 SGHDN and CDR2 FVKESK. In DNA, the CDR3 is TGTGCCAGCAGCCAAGTTGGTGCGATTGGGCAGTTCTTC. Translating it yields CASSQVGAIGQFF.

A single count supports this clone. The chain combines TRBV7-7 with TRBJ1-1; no clear D. V was trimmed by 3 bases and J by 2 bases, leaving 7 bases between them. Germline CDR1 and CDR2: SSHAT and FNYEAQ (reference sequence). There are 13 residues in the CDR3. DNA for the CDR3: TGTGCCAGCAGCTTCGGGGAAAACACTGAAGCTTTCTTT. This translates into CASSFGENTEAFF.

The chain carries TRBV10-1 and TRBJ1-1; the D gene is possibly TRBD1 (5 bases). Looked up from germline, CDR1 is WNHNN and CDR2 is SYGVQD (reference sequence). The germline V and J ends were trimmed by 3 bases and 9 bases, with 11 bases remaining between them. The CDR3 runs 12 residues. The CDR3 nucleotides read TGCGCCAGCAGTGATACGGACACAAAAGCTTTCTTT. Encoded protein: CASSDTDTKAFF.

The chain links TRBV10-3 to TRBJ2-1; D might be TRBD2 (5 bases). The CDR3 length is 15 residues. V was cut by 0 bases and J by 5 bases, with 11 bases left in between. CDR1 and CDR2 (germline): ENHRY, SYGVKD. CDR3 sequence: CAISESPGMNNEQFF. The DNA of the CDR3 is TGTGCCATCAGTGAGTCGCCGGGGATGAACAATGAGCAGTTCTTC.

The V gene is TRBV2, the J gene TRBJ2-7; D perhaps matches TRBD1 (5 bases). The V end lost 6 bases, the J end lost 4 bases, and 10 bases lay between the germline ends. Germline CDR1 and CDR2: SNHLY and FYNNEI. The CDR3 spans 12 residues. This chain's CDR3 is CASRDNHYEQYF. CDR3 coding DNA: TGTGCCAGCAGGGACAACCATTACGAGCAGTACTTC.

This chain joins TRBV6-5 and TRBJ2-7; a possible D gene is TRBD1 (6 bases). This CDR3 is built from 14 residues. Trimming pared 6 bases from V and 3 bases from J, leaving 15 bases between. CDR1 is MNHEY and CDR2 is SVGAGI in the germline V gene. CDR3 in DNA: TGTGCCAGCAGCAGACGGGACATAGTCTACGAGCAGTACGTC. The encoded protein is CASSRRDIVYEQYV.

V is TRBV11-2 and J is TRBJ2-7; 8 bases map to TRBD2. In germline, CDR1 is SGHAT, CDR2 FQNNGV. CDR3 length: 15 amino acids. Losses at the gene ends were 3 bases for V and 6 bases for J; bases not matched to a gene: 10. CDR3 loop: CASSLTGLDTREQYF. CDR3 DNA sequence: TGTGCCAGCAGCTTGACGGGACTAGACACGCGCGAGCAGTACTTC. The variable domain in full, completed from reference TRBV11-2 and TRBJ2-7, reads EAGVAQSPRYKIIEKRQSVAFWCNPISGHATLYWYQQILGQGPKLLIQFQNNGVVDDSQLPKDRFSAERLKGVDSTLKIQPAKLEDSAVYLCASSLTGLDTREQYFGPGTRLTVT.

The chain recombines TRBV14 with TRBJ2-5; 7 bases fit TRBD2. Unmatched junction bases numbered 7, after V lost 1 base and J lost 5 bases. This CDR3 spans 15 amino acids. Germline V gene data show CDR1 as SGHDN and CDR2 as FVKESK. CDR3 bases: TGTGCCAGCAGCCAAGGCGGGAGTGTTAGGGAGACCCAGTACTTC. Translating gives CASSQGGSVRETQYF. Full variable domain (missing parts from reference TRBV14 and TRBJ2-5): EAGVTQFPSHSVIEKGQTVTLRCDPISGHDNLYWYRRVMGKEIKFLLHFVKESKQDESGMPNNRFLAERTGGTYSTLKVQPAELEDSGVYFCASSQGGSVRETQYFGPGTRLLVL.

The chain has TRBV5-6 and TRBJ2-2; 7 bases match TRBD2. The CDR3 is 17 residues long. Per the germline V gene, CDR1 is SGHDT and CDR2 is YYEEEE. Germline trimming cut 3 bases from V and 1 base from J; bases unmatched to any gene: 9. The CDR3 sequence: CASSSSYSSGNTGELFF. In DNA form, the CDR3 reads TGTGCCAGCAGCTCCAGTTACTCTAGCGGGAACACCGGGGAGCTGTTTTTT.

This sequence joins TRBV2 and TRBJ2-7; 9 nucleotides align to TRBD1. The CDR3 runs 15 residues. Germline loops: CDR1 SNHLY, CDR2 FYNNEI. V lost 4 bases, J lost 2 bases, and 6 bases stayed unmatched. The CDR3 DNA reads TGTGCCAGCAGTGTACCGGGACAGGGAGCCTACGAGCAGTACTTC. The encoded protein is CASSVPGQGAYEQYF.

Here the CDR3 reads CASSGGRNEKLFF. CDR3 in DNA: TGTGCCAGCAGTGGGGGGCGGAACGAAAAACTGTTTTTT. This rearrangement joins TRBV25-1 to TRBJ1-4; maybe TRBD1 (6 bases). The CDR3 has 13 amino acids. Germline CDR1 and CDR2: MGHDK and SYGVNS. V gave up 4 bases and J gave up 8 bases, with 11 bases separating them.

The rearrangement uses TRBV18 and TRBJ2-3, with D tentatively TRBD1 (7 bases). Germline-derived CDR1 and CDR2 are KGHSH and LQKENI. The CDR3 runs to 16 residues. The V end lost 6 bases, the J end lost 0 bases, and 16 bases lay between the germline ends. The CDR3 DNA reads as TGTGCCAGCTCCCCAATCTCAGGGGGGAGCACAGATACGCAGTATTTT. This sequence encodes CASSPISGGSTDTQYF.

The chain uses TRBV27 and TRBJ1-4; D perhaps matches TRBD1 (5 bases). CDR1 MNHEY and CDR2 SMNVEV come from the germline V gene (reference sequence). V lost 5 bases and J 6 bases, leaving 13 bases between the germline ends. This CDR3 region has 14 residues. CDR3 DNA sequence: TGTGCCAGCAGTCCCGCCTTAGGGGATGAAAAACTGTTTTTT. Translating gives CASSPALGDEKLFF.

The chain recombines TRBV11-2 with TRBJ1-1; TRBD1 agrees at 10 bases. The germline CDR1 and CDR2 sequences are SGHAT and FQNNGV. V lost 4 bases, J lost 5 bases, and 10 bases stayed unmatched. The CDR3 consists of 16 residues. CDR3 bases: TGTGCCAGCAGCTCGCGGACAGGGGGGATCGCTACTGAAGCTTTCTTT. Residues: CASSSRTGGIATEAFF.

This clone has just one count. Other DNA variants within this sample encode the same CDR3. The chain joins TRBV6-5 to TRBJ1-1, with TRBD1 matching 8 bases. The V gene's germline CDR1 is MNHEY and CDR2 SVGAGI. After removal of 6 bases from V and 5 bases from J, the junction contained 8 bases not matched to a gene. This CDR3 comprises 14 residues. The CDR3 DNA follows: TGTGCCAGCAGCCGAGGACAGGGAGGGACTGAAGCTTTCTTT. This gives the protein CASSRGQGGTEAFF.

The V gene is TRBV24-1, the J gene TRBJ2-1, with 11 bases identical to TRBD1. Germline lookup yields CDR1 KGHDR and CDR2 SFDVKD. J gave up 5 bases and V 3 bases, and 2 bases lay outside the gene matches. The CDR3 extends over 15 amino acids. The CDR3 DNA reads as TGTGCCACCAGTGATCCGGGACAGGGGGACAATGAGCAGTTCTTC. As protein: CATSDPGQGDNEQFF.

This clone was picked up a small number of times. V and J are TRBV9 and TRBJ2-7; possible D gene TRBD2, 7 bases. This CDR3 spans 19 amino acids. The V gene's germline CDR1 is SGDLS and CDR2 YYNGEE. V was trimmed by 1 base and J by 2 bases, leaving 25 bases between them. DNA of the CDR3: TGTGCCAGCAGCGTACAGGGGACCTACGGGGAGGGGCGAACCTACGAGCAGTACTTC. Translated: CASSVQGTYGEGRTYEQYF. Drawing the rest from reference TRBV9 and TRBJ2-7, the complete variable domain is DSGVTQTPKHLITATGQRVTLRCSPRSGDLSVYWYQQSLDQGLQFLIQYYNGEERAKGNILERFSAQQFPDLHSELNLSSLELGDSALYFCASSVQGTYGEGRTYEQYFGPGTRLTVT.

The chain employs TRBV9 and TRBJ1-6; no definite D call. The CDR3 is 15 residues long. V shed 0 bases and J shed 7 bases, with 11 bases lying between them. In germline, CDR1 is SGDLS, CDR2 YYNGEE. The CDR3, as DNA: TGTGCCAGCAGCGTAGAGGGAGCCTTAAATTCACCCCTCCACTTT. This sequence encodes CASSVEGALNSPLHF.

This chain joins TRBV7-9 and TRBJ1-2; D gene uncertain. Germline V gene sequence: CDR1 SEHNR, CDR2 FQNEAQ (reference sequence). CDR3 length: 13 residues. Trimming removed 2 bases from V and 4 bases from J, with 8 bases in between. The CDR3 bases are TGTGCCAGCAGCTTAACAGAGTCCTATGGCTACACCTTC. It translates to CASSLTESYGYTF.

The genes are TRBV28 and TRBJ2-7; 11 bases agree with TRBD1. The germline V gene encodes CDR1 MDHEN and CDR2 SYDVKM. Losses at the gene ends were 4 bases for V and 7 bases for J; bases not matched to a gene: 12. This CDR3 has 16 residues. The CDR3: CASSSPAGQGVGEQYF. The CDR3 DNA is TGTGCCAGCAGTTCACCGGCGGGACAGGGGGTAGGAGAGCAGTACTTC.

The rearrangement links TRBV19 to TRBJ2-1; D remains unclear. V lost 3 bases to trimming and J lost 0 bases, with 9 bases between them. CDR1 and CDR2 (germline): LNHDA, SQIVND (reference sequence). CDR3 length equals 15 residues. CDR3 sequence: CASSIAISSYNEQFF. For the CDR3, the DNA is TGTGCCAGTAGTATTGCGATTAGCTCCTACAATGAGCAGTTCTTC.

The V and J genes are TRBV19 and TRBJ1-3; D remains unclear. The CDR3 has 12 amino acids. The V gene's germline CDR1 is LNHDA and CDR2 SQIVND (reference sequence). V shed 6 bases and J shed 4 bases, with 7 bases lying between them. In DNA form, the CDR3 reads TGTGCCAGTAGGCCTGGCGGAAACACCATATATTTT. It is translated as CASRPGGNTIYF. The entire variable domain, with the rest obtained from reference TRBV19 and TRBJ1-3, is as follows: DGGITQSPKYLFRKEGQNVTLSCEQNLNHDAMYWYRQDPGQGLRLIYYSQIVNDFQKGDIAEGYSVSREKKESFPLTVTSAQKNPTAFYLCASRPGGNTIYFGEGSWLTVV.

DNA of the CDR3: TGCACCAGCAGCCAAGATTCAAGACAGGGGGATGAAAAACTGTTTTTT. This sequence encodes CTSSQDSRQGDEKLFF. This chain connects TRBV1 to TRBJ1-4; TRBD1, the D gene given by the table, was not confirmed from the DNA. TRBV1 is termed a pseudogene. This CDR3 spans 16 amino acids.

The gene calls are TRBV19 and TRBJ1-3, with a tentative D call TRBD1 (5 bases). The V end lost 7 bases, the J end lost 0 bases, and 16 bases lay between the germline ends. Germline CDR1 and CDR2: LNHDA and SQIVND (reference sequence). The CDR3 sequence is 16 residues long. CDR3 bases: TGTGCCAGTACCCTACACCAGGGTGGCTCTGGAAACACCATATATTTT. This encodes CASTLHQGGSGNTIYF.

This chain joins TRBV6-5 and TRBJ2-7, with 10 bases fitting TRBD1. Germline V lookup: CDR1 MNHEY, CDR2 SVGAGI. V gave up 5 bases and J gave up 3 bases; unmatched junction bases: 4. The CDR3 consists of 14 residues. For the CDR3, the DNA is TGTGCCAGCAGTCCCGGGACAGGGGACTACGAGCAGTACTTC. Its protein is CASSPGTGDYEQYF.

For the CDR3, the DNA is TGTGCCAGCAGTTACGTCGATCAGGGTTTTACTGAAGCTTTCTTT. Its protein product is CASSYVDQGFTEAFF. The V call is TRBV6-6, the J call TRBJ1-1; perhaps TRBD1 as D (5 bases). This CDR3 region has 15 residues. CDR1 MNHNY and CDR2 SVGAGI come from the germline V gene (reference sequence). Trimming removed 2 bases from V and 5 bases from J, with 15 bases in between.